The clone carrying this T cell receptor (beta chain) was counted between two and nine times. Its matching antigen is unknown. This sample was included in a study of post-analysis software for immune sequencing data. General study findings and limits: Samples sharing a preparation batch grouped tightly together when assessed by F measure. Controls had lower frequencies than patients of a handful of TRBV segments, which included TRBV5-6, TRBV5-1 and TRBV20-1.

Unique molecular identifiers were carried by the TCR beta cDNA libraries. TCRdb redid the calling of the PCR reads with MiXCR, one entry per CDR3 protein. Here the sample spans hundreds of thousands of distinct CDR3 sequences, 30% being singletons. The germline V and J ends were trimmed by 1 base and 8 bases, with 5 bases remaining between them. The CDR3 spans 12 residues. CDR1 and CDR2 (germline): LGHNA, YNFKEQ. The chain joins TRBV4-2 to TRBJ1-4, with no clear D. This sequence was found in a girl between 5 and 17 years old with multiple sclerosis. Sequencing input: blood. CDR3 sequence reads: CASSQVNEKLFF. In DNA, the CDR3 is TGTGCCAGCAGCCAAGTTAACGAAAAACTGTTTTTT.